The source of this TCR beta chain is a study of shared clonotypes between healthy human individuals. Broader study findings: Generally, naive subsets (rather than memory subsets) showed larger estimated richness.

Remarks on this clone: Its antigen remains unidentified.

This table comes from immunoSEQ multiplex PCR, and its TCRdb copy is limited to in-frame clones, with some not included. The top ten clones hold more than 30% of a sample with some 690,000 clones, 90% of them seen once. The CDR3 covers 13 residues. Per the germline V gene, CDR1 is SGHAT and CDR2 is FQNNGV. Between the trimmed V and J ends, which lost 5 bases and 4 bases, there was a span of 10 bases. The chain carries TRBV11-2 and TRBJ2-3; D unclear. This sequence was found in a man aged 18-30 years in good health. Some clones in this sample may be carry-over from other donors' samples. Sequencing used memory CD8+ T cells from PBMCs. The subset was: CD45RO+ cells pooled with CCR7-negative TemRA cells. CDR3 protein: CASSEALPDTQYF. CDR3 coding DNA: TGTGCCAGCAGCGAAGCCTTACCAGATACGCAGTATTTT.